These T cell receptor beta chains were read from a single sample in a study of T cell responses to AZD1222 COVID-19 vaccine. The repertoire was sequenced with immunoSEQ multiplex PCR; TCRdb's copy has only in-frame clones and lacks some. The sample records roughly 270,000 clones, almost 95% being singletons. The material sequenced was peripheral blood, taken 28 days after the second AZD1222 dose. The receptors were sampled from an adult who received the AZD1222 COVID-19 vaccine. Both conserved end residues are part of each CDR3. A D gene is named only where the DNA matches it firmly. Expanded clones get a size class; other rows say once, few or many, or leave the size out.

D gene,V gene,J gene,clone size,CDR3 protein,CDR3 DNA
-,TRBV7-3,TRBJ2-3,-,CASSPGATDTQYF,TGTGCCAGCAGCCCCGGGGCAACAGATACGCAGTATTTT
-,TRBV3-1/TRBV3-2,TRBJ2-7,-,CASSQSVGSYEQYF,TGTGCCAGCAGCCAGTCAGTGGGTTCCTACGAGCAGTACTTC
-,TRBV4-3,TRBJ2-1,-,CASSPNAGTRNNEQFF,TGCGCCAGCAGCCCCAATGCCGGGACTCGAAACAATGAGCAGTTCTTC
TRBD1,TRBV7-9,TRBJ1-4,-,CASSLGGQAAERLFF,TGTGCCAGCAGCTTAGGGGGACAGGCGGCAGAAAGACTGTTTTTT
TRBD1,TRBV19,TRBJ1-4,-,CASSSPRGTTNEKLFF,TGTGCCAGTAGTAGTCCCAGGGGGACAACTAATGAAAAACTGTTTTTT
-,TRBV19,TRBJ1-5,few,CASSSTRDQPQHF,TGTGCCAGTAGTAGCACCAGGGATCAGCCCCAGCATTTT
-,TRBV7-9,TRBJ2-7,-,CASSLKGVYEQYF,TGTGCCAGCAGCTTAAAAGGGGTCTACGAGCAGTACTTC
TRBD1,TRBV5-8,TRBJ1-2,-,CASSVPGTGHHGYTF,TGTGCCAGCAGCGTCCCCGGGACAGGGCACCATGGCTACACCTTC
-,TRBV7-2,TRBJ2-3,-,CASSLMGWDTDTQYF,TGTGCCAGCAGCCTCATGGGATGGGACACAGATACGCAGTATTTT
-,TRBV19,TRBJ1-3,-,CASSIGRSGNTIYF,TGTGCCAGTAGTATAGGCCGCTCTGGAAACACCATATATTTT
TRBD1,TRBV7-8,TRBJ2-3,-,CASSWGRDRSTDTQYF,TGTGCCAGCAGCTGGGGCCGGGACAGGAGCACAGATACGCAGTATTTT
-,TRBV2,TRBJ1-1,-,CASGETGNTEAFF,TGTGCCAGCGGAGAGACAGGGAACACTGAAGCTTTCTTT
-,TRBV6-5,TRBJ1-1,few,CASRPSGANEAFF,TGTGCCAGCAGACCCTCCGGGGCCAATGAAGCTTTCTTT
TRBD1,TRBV27,TRBJ2-3,few,CASSPGDRGQVTDTQYF,TGTGCCAGCAGTCCCGGGGACAGGGGGCAGGTCACAGATACGCAGTATTTT
TRBD2,TRBV5-4,TRBJ2-3,-,CASSHQRGGTDTQYF,TGTGCCAGCAGCCATCAGCGGGGGGGCACAGATACGCAGTATTTT
TRBD1,TRBV12-3/TRBV12-4,TRBJ1-1,once,CASRDRGTEAFF,TGTGCCAGCAGGGACAGGGGGACTGAAGCTTTCTTT
TRBD2,TRBV2,TRBJ2-2,-,CASSETLAGGKNTGELFF,TGTGCCAGCAGTGAAACACTAGCGGGAGGCAAGAACACCGGGGAGCTGTTTTTT
-,TRBV5-1,TRBJ2-7,-,CASSVDPSNEQYF,TGCGCCAGCAGCGTGGACCCGTCGAACGAGCAGTACTTC
-,TRBV28,TRBJ1-2,-,CASSPVWGSYGYTF,TGTGCCAGCAGCCCTGTTTGGGGGAGCTATGGCTACACCTTC
-,TRBV4-2,TRBJ1-2,-,CASSQAQRDYGYTF,TGTGCCAGCAGCCAAGCGCAGAGGGACTATGGCTACACCTTC
-,TRBV7-9,TRBJ2-1,-,CASSLRGQFYNEQFF,TGTGCCAGCAGCCTCCGTGGGCAGTTCTACAATGAGCAGTTCTTC
TRBD2,TRBV14,TRBJ2-1,-,CASSRTSGHYNEQFF,TGTGCCAGCAGCCGGACTAGCGGACACTACAATGAGCAGTTCTTC
TRBD1,TRBV19,TRBJ2-7,-,CASSTTGGHYEQYF,TGTGCCAGTAGTACGACAGGGGGGCACTACGAGCAGTACTTC
-,TRBV7-2,TRBJ1-1,-,CASSFGTLNTEAFF,TGTGCCAGCAGCTTCGGGACTCTTAACACTGAAGCTTTCTTT
-,TRBV7-9,TRBJ1-2,-,CASGDSDYGYTF,TGTGCCAGCGGAGACAGCGACTATGGCTACACCTTC
TRBD1,TRBV19,TRBJ1-2,-,CASIGTGPSNYGYTF,TGTGCCAGTATCGGGACAGGGCCTTCTAACTATGGCTACACCTTC
TRBD2,TRBV7-8,TRBJ2-2,-,CASSLSGGANTGELFF,TGTGCCAGCAGCTTAAGCGGGGGGGCGAACACCGGGGAGCTGTTTTTT
TRBD1,TRBV9,TRBJ2-5,-,CASSVGGTGSIETQYF,TGTGCCAGCAGCGTAGGAGGGACAGGGAGTATCGAGACCCAGTACTTC
-,TRBV4-3,TRBJ2-7,-,CASSQDRAGEQYF,TGCGCCAGCAGCCAAGATAGGGCGGGCGAGCAGTACTTC
TRBD1,TRBV9,TRBJ1-6,-,CASSVGWTGNSPLHF,TGTGCCAGCAGCGTAGGGTGGACAGGGAATTCACCCCTCCACTTT
-,TRBV19,TRBJ1-3,-,CASLSPLGRNSGNTIYF,TGTGCCAGCTTATCTCCCCTTGGACGTAACTCTGGAAACACCATATATTTT
-,TRBV28,TRBJ1-2,once,CASSLIGGDGYTF,TGTGCCAGCAGTTTAATCGGAGGGGATGGCTACACCTTC
-,TRBV29-1,TRBJ2-7,-,CSVEDQGGWEQYF,TGCAGCGTTGAAGATCAAGGGGGTTGGGAGCAGTACTTC
TRBD1,TRBV3-1/TRBV3-2,TRBJ2-7,-,CASSQGYRGDEQYF,TGTGCCAGCAGCCAAGGGTACAGGGGTGACGAGCAGTACTTC
TRBD1,TRBV5-1,TRBJ2-7,-,CASSHFFRDRVYEQYF,TGCGCCAGCAGCCACTTCTTCCGGGACAGGGTCTACGAGCAGTACTTC
-,TRBV30,TRBJ2-1,-,CAWSRDEQFF,TGTGCCTGGAGTAGGGATGAGCAGTTCTTC
-,TRBV19,TRBJ2-3,-,CASSIQGRERNTQYF,TGTGCCAGTAGTATTCAGGGCAGGGAGAGGAATACGCAGTATTTT
TRBD1,TRBV11-2,TRBJ1-6,few,CASSQHRGTNSPLHF,TGTGCCAGCAGCCAGCACAGGGGGACGAATTCACCCCTCCACTTT
-,TRBV7-9,TRBJ1-2,few,CAARGLSASEYGYTF,TGTGCCGCCCGGGGCCTTTCGGCTTCCGAATATGGCTACACCTTC
TRBD2,TRBV9,TRBJ2-5,once,CASSVTEGLRETQYF,TGTGCCAGCAGCGTCACTGAGGGACTAAGGGAGACCCAGTACTTC
-,TRBV20-1,TRBJ2-7,-,CSVRGAGYF,TGCAGTGTAAGAGGGGCGGGGTACTTC
TRBD1,TRBV5-1,TRBJ1-6,once,CASSSRGVGTGIWPNSPLHF,TGCGCCAGCAGCTCCCGGGGGGTCGGGACAGGGATTTGGCCTAATTCACCCCTCCACTTT
-,TRBV29-1,TRBJ1-5,-,CSARGSGNQPQHF,TGCAGCGCGAGGGGTTCCGGCAATCAGCCCCAGCATTTT
-,TRBV27,TRBJ1-6,-,CASSPDRRREEYSPLHF,TGTGCCAGCAGCCCCGACAGGCGTAGGGAGGAATATTCACCCCTCCACTTT
-,TRBV6-5,TRBJ2-1,once,CASSYGQVTNEQFF,TGTGCCAGCAGTTACGGGCAGGTCACGAATGAGCAGTTCTTC
TRBD1,TRBV5-6,TRBJ2-1,-,CASSLDRGRDYNEQFF,TGTGCCAGCAGCCTCGACAGGGGTAGGGACTACAATGAGCAGTTCTTC
-,TRBV20-1,TRBJ1-2,-,CSARYNYGYTF,TGCAGTGCTAGATATAACTATGGCTACACCTTC
TRBD2,TRBV5-1,TRBJ2-1,-,CASSLGGRAGDEQFF,TGCGCCAGCAGCCTCGGCGGGAGGGCCGGTGATGAGCAGTTCTTC
-,TRBV7-8,TRBJ2-7,-,CASSPALGYEQYF,TGTGCCAGCAGCCCTGCCCTGGGGTACGAGCAGTACTTC
TRBD1,TRBV6-2/TRBV6-3,TRBJ1-2,-,CASSKTGMDGYTF,TGTGCCAGCAGTAAGACAGGGATGGATGGCTACACCTTC
-,TRBV3-1/TRBV3-2,TRBJ1-2,-,CASSQGRVGYGYTF,TGTGCCAGCAGCCAAGGGAGGGTTGGCTATGGCTACACCTTC
-,TRBV27,TRBJ2-5,once,CASSPHYQETQYF,TGTGCCAGCAGTCCACATTATCAAGAGACCCAGTACTTC